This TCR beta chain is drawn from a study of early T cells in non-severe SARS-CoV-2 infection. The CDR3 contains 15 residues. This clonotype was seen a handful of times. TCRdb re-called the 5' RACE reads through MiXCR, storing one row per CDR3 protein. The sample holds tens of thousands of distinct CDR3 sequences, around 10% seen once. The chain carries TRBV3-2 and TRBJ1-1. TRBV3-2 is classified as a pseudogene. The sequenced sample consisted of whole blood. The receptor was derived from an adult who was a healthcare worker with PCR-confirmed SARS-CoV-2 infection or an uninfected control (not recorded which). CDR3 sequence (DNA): TGTGCCAGCAGCCAAGGTTTCATTTCCAACACTGAAGCTTTCTTT. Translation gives CASSQGFISNTEAFF.